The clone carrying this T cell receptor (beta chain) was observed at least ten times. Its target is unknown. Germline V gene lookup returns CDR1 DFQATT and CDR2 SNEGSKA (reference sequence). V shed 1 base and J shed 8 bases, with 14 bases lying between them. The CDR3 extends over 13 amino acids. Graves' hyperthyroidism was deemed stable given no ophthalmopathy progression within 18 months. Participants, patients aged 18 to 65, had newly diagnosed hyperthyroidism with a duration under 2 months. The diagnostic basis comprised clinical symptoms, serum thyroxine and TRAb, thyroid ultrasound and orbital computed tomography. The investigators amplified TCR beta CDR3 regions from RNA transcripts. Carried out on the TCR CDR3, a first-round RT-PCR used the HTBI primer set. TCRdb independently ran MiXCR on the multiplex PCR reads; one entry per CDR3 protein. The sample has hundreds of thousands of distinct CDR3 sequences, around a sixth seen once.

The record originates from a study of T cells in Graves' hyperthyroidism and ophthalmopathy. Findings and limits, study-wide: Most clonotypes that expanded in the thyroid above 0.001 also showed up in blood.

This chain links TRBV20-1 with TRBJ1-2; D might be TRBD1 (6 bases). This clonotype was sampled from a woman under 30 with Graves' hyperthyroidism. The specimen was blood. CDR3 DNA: TGCAGTGCTAGAGGGCCCGGGGGCAGGGGCTACACCTTC. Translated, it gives CSARGPGGRGYTF.